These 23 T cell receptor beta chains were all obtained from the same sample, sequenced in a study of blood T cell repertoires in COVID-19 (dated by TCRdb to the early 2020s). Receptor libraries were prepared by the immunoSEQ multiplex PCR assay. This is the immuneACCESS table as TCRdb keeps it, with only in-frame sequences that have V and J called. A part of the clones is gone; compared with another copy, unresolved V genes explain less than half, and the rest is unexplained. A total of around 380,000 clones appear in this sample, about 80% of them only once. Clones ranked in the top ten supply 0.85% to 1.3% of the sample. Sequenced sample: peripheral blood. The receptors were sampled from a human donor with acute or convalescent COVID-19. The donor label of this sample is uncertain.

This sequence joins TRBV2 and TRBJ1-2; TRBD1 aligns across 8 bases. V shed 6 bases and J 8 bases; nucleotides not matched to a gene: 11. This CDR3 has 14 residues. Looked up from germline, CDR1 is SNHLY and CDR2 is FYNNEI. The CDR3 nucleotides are TGTGCCAGCAGACTTGGGACTACAGGGGGAGGCTACACCTTC. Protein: CASRLGTTGGGYTF.

The CDR3 DNA sequence: TGTGCCAGCAGCTCTCGCAGGGGGCCACTACAAATGAACACTGAAGCTTTCTTT. Its translation: CASSSRRGPLQMNTEAFF. The chain is built from TRBV7-2 and TRBJ1-1, with TRBD1 identical over 8 bases. Germline V CDR1 and CDR2: SGHTA, FQGNSA. V shed 4 bases, J shed 0 bases, and the junction held 13 bases outside the gene matches. This CDR3 has 18 amino acids.

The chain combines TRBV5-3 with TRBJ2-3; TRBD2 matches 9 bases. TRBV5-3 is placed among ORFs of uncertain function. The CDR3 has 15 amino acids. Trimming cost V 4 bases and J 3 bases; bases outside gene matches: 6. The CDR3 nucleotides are TGTGCCAGAAGCCAAAGACTAGCGGAGACAGATACGCAGTATTTT. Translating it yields CARSQRLAETDTQYF.

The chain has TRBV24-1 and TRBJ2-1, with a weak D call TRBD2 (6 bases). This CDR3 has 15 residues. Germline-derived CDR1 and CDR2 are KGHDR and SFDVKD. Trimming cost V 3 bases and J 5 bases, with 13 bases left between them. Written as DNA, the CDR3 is TGTGCCACCAGTGATGGCGGGGTTGCCGACAATGAGCAGTTCTTC. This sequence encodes CATSDGGVADNEQFF.

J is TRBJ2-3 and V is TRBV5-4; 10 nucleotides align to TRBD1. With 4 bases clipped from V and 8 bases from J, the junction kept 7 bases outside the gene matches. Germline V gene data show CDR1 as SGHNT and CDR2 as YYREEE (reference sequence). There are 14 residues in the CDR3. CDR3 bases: TGTGCCAGCAGCCCCGGACAGGGGGTGGGTACGCAGTATTTT. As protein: CASSPGQGVGTQYF.

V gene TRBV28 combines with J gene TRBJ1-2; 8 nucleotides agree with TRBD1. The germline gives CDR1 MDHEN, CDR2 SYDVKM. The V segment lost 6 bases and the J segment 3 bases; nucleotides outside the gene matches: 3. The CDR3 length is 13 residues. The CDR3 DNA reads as TGTGCCAGCAGGACGGACAGGGACTATGGCTACACCTTC. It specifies CASRTDRDYGYTF.

The CDR3 is CASSLLDRQGKEGKLFF. The CDR3 bases are TGTGCCAGCAGCCTCTTGGATCGACAGGGAAAGGAGGGAAAACTGTTTTTT. The chain employs TRBV4-2 and TRBJ1-4, with 7 bases aligning to TRBD1. This CDR3 is built from 17 residues. Germline V gives CDR1 LGHNA, CDR2 YNFKEQ. After removal of 4 bases from V and 10 bases from J, the junction contained 18 bases not matched to a gene.

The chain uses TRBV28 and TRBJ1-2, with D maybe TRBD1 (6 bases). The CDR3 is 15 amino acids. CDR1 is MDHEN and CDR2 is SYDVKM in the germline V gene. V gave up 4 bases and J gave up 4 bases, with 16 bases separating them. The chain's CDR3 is CASSSDETGSYGYTF. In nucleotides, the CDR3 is TGTGCCAGCAGTTCGGACGAAACAGGGAGCTATGGCTACACCTTC.

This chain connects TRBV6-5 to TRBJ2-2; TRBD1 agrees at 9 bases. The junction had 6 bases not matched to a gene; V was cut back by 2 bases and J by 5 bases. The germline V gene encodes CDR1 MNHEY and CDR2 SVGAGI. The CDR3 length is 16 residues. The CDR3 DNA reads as TGTGCCAGCAGTTACAGCCGACAGGGGGTTACCGGGGAGCTGTTTTTT. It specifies CASSYSRQGVTGELFF.

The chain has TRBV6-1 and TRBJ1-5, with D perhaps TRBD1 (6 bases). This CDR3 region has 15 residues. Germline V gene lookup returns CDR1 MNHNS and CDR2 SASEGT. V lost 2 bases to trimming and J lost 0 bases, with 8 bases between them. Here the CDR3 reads CASSEYRDSNQPQHF. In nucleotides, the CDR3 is TGTGCCAGCAGTGAATACAGGGATAGCAATCAGCCCCAGCATTTT.

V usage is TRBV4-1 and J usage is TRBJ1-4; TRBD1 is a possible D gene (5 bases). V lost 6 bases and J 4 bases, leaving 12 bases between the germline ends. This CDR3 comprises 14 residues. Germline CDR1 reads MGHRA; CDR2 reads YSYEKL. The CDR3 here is CASSDDSLNEKLFF. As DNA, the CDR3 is TGCGCCAGCAGTGACGACAGCCTTAATGAAAAACTGTTTTTT.

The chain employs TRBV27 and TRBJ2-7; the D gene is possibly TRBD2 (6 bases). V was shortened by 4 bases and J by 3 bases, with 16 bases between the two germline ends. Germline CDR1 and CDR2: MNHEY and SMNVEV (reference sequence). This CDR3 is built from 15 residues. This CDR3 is CASSSRDFYLYEQYF. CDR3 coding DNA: TGTGCCAGCAGTTCCCGGGACTTTTACCTCTACGAGCAGTACTTC.

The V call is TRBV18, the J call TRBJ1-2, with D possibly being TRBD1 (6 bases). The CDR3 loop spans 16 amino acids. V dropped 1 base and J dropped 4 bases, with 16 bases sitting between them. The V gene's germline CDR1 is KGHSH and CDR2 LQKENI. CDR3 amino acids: CASSPLLQGEGYGYTF. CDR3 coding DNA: TGTGCCAGCTCACCACTCCTACAGGGTGAGGGCTATGGCTACACCTTC.

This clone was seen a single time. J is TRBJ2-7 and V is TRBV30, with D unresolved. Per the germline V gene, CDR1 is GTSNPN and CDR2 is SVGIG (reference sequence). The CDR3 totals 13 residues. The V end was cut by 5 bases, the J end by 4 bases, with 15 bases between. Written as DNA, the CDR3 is TGTGCCTGGGAGCGATTCAATGTATACGAGCAGTACTTC. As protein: CAWERFNVYEQYF.

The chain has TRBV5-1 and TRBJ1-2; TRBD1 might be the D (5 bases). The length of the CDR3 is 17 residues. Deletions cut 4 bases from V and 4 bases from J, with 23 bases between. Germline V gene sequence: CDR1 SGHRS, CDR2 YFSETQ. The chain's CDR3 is CASSRLGGEGQSYGYTF. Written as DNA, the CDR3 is TGCGCCAGCAGCCGGCTGGGTGGGGAGGGGCAAAGCTATGGCTACACCTTC.

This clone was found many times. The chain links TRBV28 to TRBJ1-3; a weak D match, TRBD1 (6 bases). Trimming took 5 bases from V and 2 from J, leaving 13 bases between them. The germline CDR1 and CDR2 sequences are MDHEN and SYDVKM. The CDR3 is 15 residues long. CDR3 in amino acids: CASSPLGGTGNTIYF. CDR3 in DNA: TGTGCCAGCAGTCCCCTAGGGGGTACTGGAAACACCATATATTTT.

CDR3 in DNA: TGTGCCAGTCGGGTAGGCTTGGACCCGGAGGCTAACTATGGCTACACCTTC. As protein: CASRVGLDPEANYGYTF. The chain uses TRBV19 and TRBJ1-2; D is ambiguous. CDR3 size: 17 residues. The V gene's germline CDR1 is LNHDA and CDR2 SQIVND (reference sequence). V lost 8 bases and J lost 0, with 22 bases in between.

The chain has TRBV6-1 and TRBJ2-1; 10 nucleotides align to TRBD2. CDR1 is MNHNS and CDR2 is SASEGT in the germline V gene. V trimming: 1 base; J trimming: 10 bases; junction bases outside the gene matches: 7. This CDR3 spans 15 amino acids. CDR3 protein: CASSEVTSGAREQFF. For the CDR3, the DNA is TGTGCCAGCAGTGAAGTAACTAGCGGGGCCCGGGAGCAGTTCTTC.

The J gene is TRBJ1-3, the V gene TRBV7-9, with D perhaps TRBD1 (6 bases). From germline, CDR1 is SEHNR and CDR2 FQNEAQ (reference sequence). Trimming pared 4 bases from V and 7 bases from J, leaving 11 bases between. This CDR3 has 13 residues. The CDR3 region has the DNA TGTGCCAGCAGCTCCCAGGGGACGAACACCATATATTTT. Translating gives CASSSQGTNTIYF.

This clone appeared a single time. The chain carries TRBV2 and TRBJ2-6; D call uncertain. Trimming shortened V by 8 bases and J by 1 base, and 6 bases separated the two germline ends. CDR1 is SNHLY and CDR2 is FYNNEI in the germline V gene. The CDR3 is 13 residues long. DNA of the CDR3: TGTGCCAGCGAGCCATCTGGGGCCAACGTCCTGACTTTC. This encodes CASEPSGANVLTF. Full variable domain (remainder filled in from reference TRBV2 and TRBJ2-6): EPEVTQTPSHQVTQMGQEVILRCVPISNHLYFYWYRQILGQKVEFLVSFYNNEISEKSEIFDDQFSVERPDGSNFTLKIRSTKLEDSAMYFCASEPSGANVLTFGAGSRLTVL.

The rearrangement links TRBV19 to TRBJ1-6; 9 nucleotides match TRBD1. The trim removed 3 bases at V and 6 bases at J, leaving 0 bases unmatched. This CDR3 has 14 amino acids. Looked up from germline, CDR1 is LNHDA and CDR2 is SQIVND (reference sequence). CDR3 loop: CASSMTGGNSPLHF. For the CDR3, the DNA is TGTGCCAGTAGTATGACAGGGGGTAATTCACCCCTCCACTTT.

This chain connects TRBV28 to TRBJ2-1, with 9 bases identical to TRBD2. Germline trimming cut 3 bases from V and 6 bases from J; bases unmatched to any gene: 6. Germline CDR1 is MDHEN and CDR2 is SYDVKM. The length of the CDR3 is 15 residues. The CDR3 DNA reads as TGTGCCAGCAGTTTGGGGGTAGCGGGGGCCAATGAGCAGTTCTTC. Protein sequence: CASSLGVAGANEQFF. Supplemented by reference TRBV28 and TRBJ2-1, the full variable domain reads DVKVTQSSRYLVKRTGEKVFLECVQDMDHENMFWYRQDPGLGLRLIYFSYDVKMKEKGDIPEGYSVSREKKERFSLILESASTNQTSMYLCASSLGVAGANEQFFGPGTRLTVL.

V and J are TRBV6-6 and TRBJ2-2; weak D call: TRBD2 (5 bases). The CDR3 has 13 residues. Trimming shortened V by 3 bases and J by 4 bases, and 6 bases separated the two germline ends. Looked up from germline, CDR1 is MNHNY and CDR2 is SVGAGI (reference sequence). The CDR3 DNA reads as TGTGCCAGCAGTTATGAGGGCACCGGGGAGCTGTTTTTT. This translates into CASSYEGTGELFF.